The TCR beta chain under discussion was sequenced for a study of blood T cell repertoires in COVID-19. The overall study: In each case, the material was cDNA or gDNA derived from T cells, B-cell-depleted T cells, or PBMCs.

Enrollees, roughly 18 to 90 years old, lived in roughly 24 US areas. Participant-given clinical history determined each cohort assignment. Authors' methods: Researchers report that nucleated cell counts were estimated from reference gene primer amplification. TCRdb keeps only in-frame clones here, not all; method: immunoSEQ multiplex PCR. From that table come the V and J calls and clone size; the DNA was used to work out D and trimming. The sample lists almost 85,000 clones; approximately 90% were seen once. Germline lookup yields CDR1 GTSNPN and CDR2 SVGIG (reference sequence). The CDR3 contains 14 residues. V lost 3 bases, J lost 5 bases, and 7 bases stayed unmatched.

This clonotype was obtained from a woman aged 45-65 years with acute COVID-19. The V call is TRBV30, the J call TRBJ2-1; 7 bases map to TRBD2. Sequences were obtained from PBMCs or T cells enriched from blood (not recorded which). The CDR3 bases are TGTGCCTGGAGGGCCGGACTAGTAGACAATGAGCAGTTCTTC. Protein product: CAWRAGLVDNEQFF.